Listed here are 21 T cell receptor beta chains from one sample, sequenced in a study of identical twins. TCRdb processed the 5' RACE reads anew with MiXCR; each CDR3 protein has one entry. In the table there are about 240,000 distinct CDR3 sequences, about 11% of which are singletons. Material for sequencing was memory T cells sorted from blood. Receptors originate from a man aged 50 to 59 in good health.

This clonotype has a count of ten or more. J is TRBJ1-5 and V is TRBV28; 9 nucleotides agree with TRBD1. This CDR3 region has 16 residues. Germline-derived CDR1 and CDR2 are MDHEN and SYDVKM. V trimming: 2 bases; J trimming: 1 base; junction bases outside the gene matches: 3. The CDR3 reads CASSLGTGRSNQPQHF. Written as DNA, the CDR3 is TGTGCCAGCAGTTTAGGGACAGGGAGAAGCAATCAGCCCCAGCATTTT.

This clonotype was seen ten or more times. This chain links TRBV7-2 with TRBJ2-3; D may be TRBD1 (5 bases). This CDR3 has 14 residues. The V gene lost 5 bases and the J gene lost 2 bases, with 11 bases spanning the gap. CDR1 and CDR2 from the germline V gene are SGHTA and FQGNSA. The CDR3 region has the DNA TGTGCCAGCAGCAAGGACACCTACACAGATACGCAGTATTTT. The encoded protein is CASSKDTYTDTQYF.

This CDR3 is CASSPHRGLRYF. As DNA, the CDR3 is TGTGCCAGTAGTCCCCACAGGGGGCTTCGGTACTTC. This chain uses TRBV19 with TRBJ2-4, with 9 positions matching TRBD1. V was clipped by 5 bases and J by 15 bases; unmatched bases: 8. The CDR3 totals 12 residues. Germline V lookup: CDR1 LNHDA, CDR2 SQIVND (reference sequence).

The table lists this clonotype with a few counts. One junction end does not reproduce the germline sequence, and a read error may be involved. V gene TRBV27 combines with J gene TRBJ2-2, with D perhaps TRBD2 (5 bases). Germline CDR1 and CDR2: MNHEY and SMNVEV (reference sequence). The CDR3 consists of 14 residues. The CDR3: CASSPGVYTGELFF. In DNA, the CDR3 is TGTGCCAGCAGTCCCGGGGTCTACACCGGGGAGCTTTTTTTT.

This clonotype was recorded a few times. The V gene is TRBV14, the J gene TRBJ1-1; D not resolved. The CDR3 extends over 14 amino acids. Germline V gives CDR1 SGHDN, CDR2 FVKESK. V dropped 5 bases and J dropped 8 bases, with 18 bases sitting between them. CDR3: CASSSYTSEIEAFF. CDR3 in DNA: TGTGCCAGCAGCTCCTATACATCGGAAATCGAAGCTTTCTTT.

The rearrangement joins TRBV7-2 to TRBJ2-7; D call uncertain. Germline lookup yields CDR1 SGHTA and CDR2 FQGNSA. Trimming took off 1 base at V and 4 bases at J, with 14 bases between the two ends. This CDR3 is built from 15 residues. The CDR3 reads CASSLGGFTTYEQYF. CDR3 in DNA: TGTGCCAGCAGCTTAGGTGGGTTTACAACATACGAGCAGTACTTC. The entire variable domain, with the rest obtained from reference TRBV7-2 and TRBJ2-7, is as follows: GAGVSQSPSNKVTEKGKDVELRCDPISGHTALYWYRQSLGQGLEFLIYFQGNSAPDKSGLPSDRFSAERTGGSVSTLTIQRTQQEDSAVYLCASSLGGFTTYEQYFGPGTRLTVT.

The J gene is TRBJ2-3, the V gene TRBV20-1; 9 bases map to TRBD1. Germline values: CDR1 DFQATT, CDR2 SNEGSKA (reference sequence). The CDR3 is 15 residues long. V shed 2 bases and J 4 bases; nucleotides not matched to a gene: 7. CDR3 region: CSARLMTGGADTQYF. CDR3 DNA: TGCAGTGCTAGACTAATGACAGGGGGGGCAGATACGCAGTATTTT.

This clonotype was found many times. The chain couples TRBV7-9 to TRBJ1-1, with D possibly being TRBD1 (5 bases). Germline-derived CDR1 and CDR2 are SEHNR and FQNEAQ (reference sequence). The length of the CDR3 is 15 residues. Trimming cost V 1 base and J 0 bases, with 9 bases left between them. Written as DNA, the CDR3 is TGTGCCAGCAGCTTAGGGGGACCGATGAACACTGAAGCTTTCTTT. Its protein product is CASSLGGPMNTEAFF.

This clonotype was recorded at least ten times. The V gene is TRBV5-1, the J gene TRBJ1-2, with no clear D. The CDR3 has 14 residues. Per the germline V gene, CDR1 is SGHRS and CDR2 is YFSETQ. The V gene lost 4 bases and the J gene lost 7 bases, with 17 bases spanning the gap. The CDR3 DNA is TGCGCCAGCAGCAGAACCGGACTGCCCTTTGGCTACACCTTC. Residues: CASSRTGLPFGYTF.

This clonotype was detected ten times or more. The rearrangement joins TRBV20-1 to TRBJ2-7; unclear D gene. The CDR3 spans 11 residues. CDR1 is DFQATT and CDR2 is SNEGSKA in the germline V gene (reference sequence). Trimming cost V 6 bases and J 3 bases, with 9 bases left between them. In DNA, the CDR3 is TGCAGTGCAGAGAGAGACTACGAGCAGTACTTC. Translation: CSAERDYEQYF.

This rearrangement joins TRBV7-2 to TRBJ1-5; 7 positions agree with TRBD1. This CDR3 comprises 16 residues. CDR1 and CDR2 (germline): SGHTA, FQGNSA. Trimming removed 2 bases from V and 1 base from J; junction bases left unmatched: 5. The CDR3 protein is CASSLRTGWSNQPQHF. Written as DNA, the CDR3 is TGTGCCAGCAGCTTACGGACAGGCTGGAGCAATCAGCCCCAGCATTTT.

This clonotype was detected ten times or more. V usage is TRBV24-1 and J usage is TRBJ2-1; 15 bases are shared with TRBD2. This CDR3 has 21 amino acids. Unmatched junction bases numbered 12, after V lost 2 bases and J lost 2 bases. The germline CDR1 and CDR2 sequences are KGHDR and SFDVKD. The CDR3 DNA follows: TGTGCCACCAGTGATTCCCCGGGACTAGCGGGGGGTAACCTTCCCTACAATGAGCAGTTCTTC. This codes for CATSDSPGLAGGNLPYNEQFF.

This clonotype was found many times. The chain has TRBV7-2 and TRBJ2-3, with 10 bases identical to TRBD2. Germline CDR1 and CDR2: SGHTA and FQGNSA. J was trimmed by 6 bases and V by 1 base; bases with no gene match: 4. This CDR3 comprises 15 residues. Here the CDR3 reads CASSLVVTSGDTQYF. The DNA for the CDR3 is TGTGCCAGCAGCTTAGTTGTGACTAGCGGGGATACGCAGTATTTT.

This clonotype was found many times. The chain joins TRBV5-5 to TRBJ1-5, with D uncertain. The germline V gene encodes CDR1 SGHKS and CDR2 YYEKEE (reference sequence). The CDR3 extends over 14 amino acids. The V gene lost 0 bases and the J gene lost 3 bases, with 7 bases spanning the gap. The CDR3 is CASSLGLYNQPQHF. CDR3 nucleotide sequence: TGTGCCAGCAGCTTGGGACTTTACAATCAGCCCCAGCATTTT.

As concerns this clonotype: The CDR3 carries no conserved terminal phenylalanine or tryptophan, so it likely arises from a read error. No DNA is shown, since the ends of the CDR3 on it are uncertain; the CDR3 is the one TCRdb lists. V and J are TRBV7-9 and TRBJ2-5; TRBD1 reflects the table's D call only, with no check against the DNA. In germline, CDR1 is SEHNR, CDR2 FQNEAQ (reference sequence). The CDR3 spans 13 amino acids, including both terminal residues. The CDR3 reads CASSTPKGTGRFI.

This clonotype was seen many times. The chain uses TRBV6-2 or TRBV6-3 and TRBJ1-5; D perhaps matches TRBD1 (5 bases). Deletions cut 0 bases from V and 9 bases from J, with 12 bases between. CDR3 length equals 14 residues. In germline, CDR1 is MNHEY, CDR2 SVGEGT. For the CDR3, the DNA is TGTGCCAGCAGTTACTCCCCCGGGACCGGGCCCCAGCATTTT. It specifies CASSYSPGTGPQHF.

This clonotype was seen repeatedly, ten times or more. The CDR3 region is CSAKTYLSDTEAFF. In DNA form, the CDR3 reads TGCAGTGCGAAAACTTACCTTAGTGACACTGAAGCTTTCTTT. The chain is built from TRBV20-1 and TRBJ1-1; D is unresolved. V was clipped by 6 bases and J by 3 bases, with 17 bases between them. In germline, CDR1 is DFQATT, CDR2 SNEGSKA (reference sequence). The CDR3 sequence is 14 residues long.

The CDR3 protein is CASRERGTGELFF. DNA of the CDR3: TGTGCCAGCAGGGAGAGGGGAACCGGGGAGCTGTTTTTT. This chain uses TRBV2 with TRBJ2-2, with D perhaps assigned TRBD1 or TRBD2 (5 bases each). Trimming cost V 6 bases and J 5 bases, with 10 bases left between them. Germline CDR1 and CDR2: SNHLY and FYNNEI. This CDR3 region has 13 residues.

This clonotype was observed a few times. The chain is built from TRBV12-3 or TRBV12-4 and TRBJ2-7; perhaps TRBD1 as D (6 bases). The CDR3 is made up of 12 amino acids. V was cut by 8 bases and J by 2 bases, with 10 bases left in between. The CDR3 DNA reads as TGTGCCAGCGGGCGACAGGCCTACGAGCAGTACTTC. Its protein product is CASGRQAYEQYF.

This clonotype has a count of ten or more. The V gene is TRBV5-1, the J gene TRBJ2-1; 14 nucleotides align to TRBD2. The length of the CDR3 is 19 residues. J lost 6 bases, V lost 4 bases, and 15 bases had no gene match. Germline V gene lookup returns CDR1 SGHRS and CDR2 YFSETQ. The CDR3 nucleotides are TGCGCCAGCAGCCCGATATACTCAGGGACTAGCGGGAGTGGCAATGAGCAGTTCTTC. Amino acid sequence: CASSPIYSGTSGSGNEQFF.

The V and J genes are TRBV24-1 and TRBJ2-2; possibly TRBD1 for D (5 bases). This CDR3 region has 14 residues. Looked up from germline, CDR1 is KGHDR and CDR2 is SFDVKD. Trimming removed 7 bases at V and 4 bases at J, with 12 bases between. DNA of the CDR3: TGTGCCACCAGGGGGAAGGGGTCCACCGGGGAGCTGTTTTTT. Its translation is CATRGKGSTGELFF.